These 32 T cell receptor beta chains came from one sample sequenced in a study of shared clonotypes between healthy human individuals. Clones were read by immunoSEQ multiplex PCR, and TCRdb kept only the in-frame ones, dropping some. The repertoire holds around 1,000,000 clones, with about 80% as singletons. The sample taken for sequencing was memory CD4+ T cells from PBMCs. The subset here: CD45RA-negative fraction. Receptor source: a man younger than 35 in good health. Some clones in this sample may be carry-over from other donors' samples.

The V and J genes are TRBV28 and TRBJ2-3; D is perhaps TRBD1 or TRBD2 (6 bases each). V was pared by 6 bases and J by 1 base, with 17 bases between. The CDR3 has 16 residues. The V gene's germline CDR1 is MDHEN and CDR2 SYDVKM. The CDR3: CASRPQGTHRTDTQYF. The DNA of the CDR3 is TGTGCCAGCAGACCCCAGGGGACTCATCGCACAGATACGCAGTATTTT.

This clone was recorded once. V and J are TRBV5-1 and TRBJ2-5; D might be TRBD1 or TRBD2, each matching 5 bases. CDR3 length equals 15 residues. V lost 0 bases, J lost 5 bases, and 14 bases lay in between. CDR1 is SGHRS, CDR2 YFSETQ, per germline. In DNA form, the CDR3 reads TGCGCCAGCAGCTTGGTCGGGGCAGGCTGGGAGACCCAGTACTTC. Protein: CASSLVGAGWETQYF.

As to this clone: A far bigger clonotype differs at one base, so this is likely a read error. The V gene is TRBV6-4, the J gene TRBJ2-2, with D uncertain. Trimming removed 3 bases from V and 10 bases from J, with 12 bases in between. CDR1 and CDR2 from the germline V gene are MRHNA and SNTAGT. The length of the CDR3 is 13 residues. CDR3 sequence reads: CASSERDAVELFF. The CDR3 bases are TGTGCCAGCAGTGAAAGGGATGCCGTGGAGCTGTTTTTT.

The chain combines TRBV18 with TRBJ2-3; 7 bases agree with TRBD2. The ends lost 3 bases at V and 3 bases at J; junction bases unmatched: 3. The CDR3 covers 14 residues. Germline assignment: CDR1 KGHSH and CDR2 LQKENI. In nucleotides, the CDR3 is TGTGCCAGCTCACCCAGCGGGATAACAGATACGCAGTATTTT. Amino acids: CASSPSGITDTQYF.

In this sample, this clone turned up once. A much larger clone differs from this one at a single base, so this may be a read error. V and J are TRBV30 and TRBJ2-5; no firm D call. Trimming took 3 bases from V and 5 from J, leaving 13 bases between them. Germline V gene sequence: CDR1 GTSNPN, CDR2 SVGIG (reference sequence). The CDR3 length is 13 residues. The CDR3 here is CAWSSNIRETQYF. CDR3 nucleotides: TGTGCCTGGAGCTCCAACATCCGGGAGACCCAGTACTTC. Variable domain in full (rest from reference TRBV30 and TRBJ2-5): SQTIHQWPATLVQPVGSPLSLECTVEGTSNPNLYWYRQAAGRGLQLLFYSVGIGQISSEVPQNLSASRPQDRQFILSSKKLLLSDSGFYLCAWSSNIRETQYFGPGTRLLVL.

This chain connects TRBV18 to TRBJ2-7, with D possibly matching TRBD1 (6 bases). CDR3 length: 14 amino acids. The germline V gene has CDR1 KGHSH and CDR2 LQKENI. The ends were cut back, 3 bases at V and 2 bases at J, with 11 bases in the middle. CDR3 DNA sequence: TGTGCCAGCTCACCCCGACAGGATACCTACGAGCAGTACTTC. This sequence encodes CASSPRQDTYEQYF.

This clone was seen only a few times. Other DNA variants within this sample encode the same CDR3. The genes are TRBV29-1 and TRBJ2-7; 7 bases match TRBD1. Unmatched junction bases numbered 10, after V lost 7 bases and J lost 4 bases. CDR1 and CDR2 (germline): SQVTM, ANQGSEA. The CDR3 covers 13 residues. CDR3 nucleotides: TGCAGCGCCATATCCGGGACAGCTTACGAGCAGTACTTC. This codes for CSAISGTAYEQYF.

The table lists this clone with a count of one. This rearrangement joins TRBV6-6 to TRBJ2-3, with a weak D call TRBD2 (7 bases). CDR1 MNHNY and CDR2 SVGAGI come from the germline V gene (reference sequence). The V and J ends lost 8 bases and 2 bases respectively, with 14 bases between them. The CDR3 is 14 amino acids. The CDR3 coding sequence is TGTGCCAGCCGGGGGGCTTGGGACACAGATACGCAGTATTTT. Protein: CASRGAWDTDTQYF.

This sequence joins TRBV28 and TRBJ2-1; D remains ambiguous. Trimming left V 9 bases short and J 3 bases short, with 15 bases between. CDR1 and CDR2 (germline): MDHEN, SYDVKM. The CDR3 runs to 14 residues. CDR3 amino acids: CASGVGPNYNEQFF. Written as DNA, the CDR3 is TGTGCCAGTGGGGTTGGGCCTAACTACAATGAGCAGTTCTTC.

V gene TRBV5-4 combines with J gene TRBJ2-5, with a possible D match to TRBD2 (5 bases). CDR3 size: 15 residues. Germline CDR1 reads SGHNT; CDR2 reads YYREEE (reference sequence). V lost 4 bases and J 5 bases, leaving 18 bases between the germline ends. CDR3 sequence reads: CASSPYRGGPETQYF. DNA for the CDR3: TGTGCCAGCAGCCCATATCGGGGTGGGCCCGAGACCCAGTACTTC.

The chain joins TRBV14 to TRBJ2-2; D gene ambiguous. The CDR3 consists of 19 residues. V was pared by 0 bases and J by 1 base, with 18 bases between. Germline values: CDR1 SGHDN, CDR2 FVKESK. CDR3 DNA sequence: TGTGCCAGCAGCCAAGATAGGAAAGGCCCACTATGGAACACCGGGGAGCTGTTTTTT. Translation: CASSQDRKGPLWNTGELFF. The variable domain in full, completed from reference TRBV14 and TRBJ2-2, reads EAGVTQFPSHSVIEKGQTVTLRCDPISGHDNLYWYRRVMGKEIKFLLHFVKESKQDESGMPNNRFLAERTGGTYSTLKVQPAELEDSGVYFCASSQDRKGPLWNTGELFFGEGSRLTVL.

This clone was seen just once. The V gene is TRBV5-8, the J gene TRBJ1-2, with D possibly being TRBD1 (6 bases). CDR3 size: 15 residues. V lost 1 base and J lost 4, with 14 bases in between. Germline V gives CDR1 SGHTS, CDR2 YDEGEE. The CDR3 nucleotides read TGTGCCAGCAGCTTGACGGGGGCGCGGGGCTATGGCTACACCTTC. This codes for CASSLTGARGYGYTF.

J is TRBJ2-6 and V is TRBV30, with D uncertain. Trimming pared 3 bases from V and 0 bases from J, leaving 6 bases between. CDR1 and CDR2 (germline): GTSNPN, SVGIG (reference sequence). The CDR3 loop spans 14 amino acids. The CDR3 region has the DNA TGTGCCTGGAGCCGGTCCTCTGGGGCCAACGTCCTGACTTTC. It yields the protein CAWSRSSGANVLTF.

The CDR3 loop reads CASSLSAGEETQYF. DNA of the CDR3: TGCGCCAGCAGCTTGTCGGCGGGTGAAGAGACCCAGTACTTC. The chain carries TRBV5-1 and TRBJ2-5; TRBD2 might be the D (5 bases). Trimming shortened V by 1 base and J by 3 bases, and 10 bases separated the two germline ends. Germline CDR1 SGHRS, CDR2 YFSETQ. The CDR3 covers 14 residues.

This chain connects TRBV3-1 (or the pseudogene TRBV3-2) to TRBJ2-4; D remains ambiguous. CDR3 length equals 9 residues. With 2 bases removed from V and 15 bases from J, the gap between germline ends came to 5 bases. Germline values: CDR1 LGHDT, CDR2 YNNKEL (reference sequence). The CDR3 reads CASSQCGYF. The CDR3 DNA is TGTGCCAGCAGCCAATGCGGGTACTTC.

This clone was recorded a few times. This chain links TRBV2 with TRBJ1-1, with a possible D match to TRBD1 (6 bases). The CDR3 extends over 14 amino acids. V lost 4 bases and J lost 1, with 10 bases in between. Germline loops: CDR1 SNHLY, CDR2 FYNNEI. CDR3 amino acids: CASSVLQGNTEAFF. CDR3 nucleotides: TGTGCCAGCAGTGTCCTACAGGGGAACACTGAAGCTTTCTTT.

V and J are TRBV5-1 and TRBJ2-1, with 9 nucleotides matching TRBD2. Trimming took 3 bases from V and 8 from J; bases not matched to a gene: 15. Per germline, CDR1 SGHRS and CDR2 YFSETQ. The CDR3 length is 17 residues. This CDR3 is CASSWGTSSKGLDEQFF. CDR3 DNA: TGCGCCAGCAGCTGGGGGACTAGCTCCAAAGGCCTGGATGAGCAGTTCTTC.

The rearrangement joins TRBV5-4 to TRBJ2-3; D is perhaps TRBD2 (6 bases). Per the germline V gene, CDR1 is SGHNT and CDR2 is YYREEE (reference sequence). V was shortened by 1 base and J by 4 bases, with 16 bases between the two germline ends. CDR3 size: 16 residues. This CDR3 is CASSLQIVRDSDTQYF. For the CDR3, the DNA is TGTGCCAGCAGCTTGCAGATTGTAAGGGACTCAGATACGCAGTATTTT.

There are a few counts of this clone. The chain combines TRBV27 with TRBJ2-3; possibly TRBD2 for D (5 bases). V lost 2 bases to trimming and J lost 1 base, with 7 bases between them. This CDR3 spans 14 amino acids. Germline V gives CDR1 MNHEY, CDR2 SMNVEV (reference sequence). CDR3 coding DNA: TGTGCCAGCAGTTTACGGCGGGGCACAGATACGCAGTATTTT. It yields the protein CASSLRRGTDTQYF.

The chain couples TRBV9 to TRBJ1-1, with unresolved D. Per germline, CDR1 SGDLS and CDR2 YYNGEE. Trimming removed 6 bases at V and 4 bases at J, with 16 bases between. This CDR3 is 14 amino acids long. DNA for the CDR3: TGTGCCAGCAACCGGTTGGGTCGGTCCACTGAAGCTTTCTTT. It codes for CASNRLGRSTEAFF.

This clone was recorded a few times. V usage is TRBV30 and J usage is TRBJ2-7; D may be TRBD2 (6 bases). This CDR3 is 15 amino acids long. Germline V gene sequence: CDR1 GTSNPN, CDR2 SVGIG (reference sequence). V was trimmed by 2 bases and J by 3 bases, leaving 17 bases between them. In DNA form, the CDR3 reads TGTGCCTGGAGTCCCGCGAAGCGGGCCCACTACGAGCAGTACTTC. This translates into CAWSPAKRAHYEQYF. The variable domain in full, with the rest retrieved from reference TRBV30 and TRBJ2-7, is SQTIHQWPATLVQPVGSPLSLECTVEGTSNPNLYWYRQAAGRGLQLLFYSVGIGQISSEVPQNLSASRPQDRQFILSSKKLLLSDSGFYLCAWSPAKRAHYEQYFGPGTRLTVT.

Comment on this clone: A far larger clone is a single base away, which makes a read error likely. The chain links TRBV25-1 to TRBJ2-1; 9 bases fit TRBD2. Germline CDR1 and CDR2: MGHDK and SYGVNS. This CDR3 has 16 residues. The junction had 9 bases not matched to a gene; V was cut back by 3 bases and J by 6 bases. In DNA, the CDR3 is TGTGCCAGCAGTGAGGGGGCGGGAGGGTGGTGCAATGAGCAGTTCTTC. As protein: CASSEGAGGWCNEQFF.

Points on this clone: A much larger clone differs from this one at a single base, so this may be a read error. This chain uses TRBV2 with TRBJ2-7; possibly TRBD2 for D (5 bases). Trimming took 3 bases from V and 3 from J, leaving 6 bases between them. The germline gives CDR1 SNHLY, CDR2 FYNNEI. The CDR3 runs to 12 residues. CDR3 region: CASSERVYEQYF. In DNA, the CDR3 is TGTGCCAGCAGTGAGAGGGTCTACGAGCAGTACTTC.

The chain combines TRBV5-1 with TRBJ1-1, with 10 bases fitting TRBD1. CDR1 is SGHRS and CDR2 is YFSETQ in the germline V gene. This CDR3 has 15 amino acids. Trimming at V came to 7 bases and at J to 3 bases, leaving 9 bases not matched to a gene. The CDR3 spells CASGSTGTGDTEAFF. The DNA of the CDR3 is TGCGCCAGCGGGTCGACCGGGACAGGGGACACTGAAGCTTTCTTT.

The chain couples TRBV28 to TRBJ1-5; D may be TRBD1 (6 bases). From germline, CDR1 is MDHEN and CDR2 SYDVKM. V dropped 5 bases and J dropped 1 base, with 12 bases sitting between them. CDR3 length: 15 amino acids. The CDR3 region is CASSPSDRSNQPQHF. CDR3 sequence (DNA): TGTGCCAGCAGTCCCTCGGACAGAAGCAATCAGCCCCAGCATTTT.

A remark on this clone: This may be a read error, as it is one base from a much larger clone. Other DNA sequences in this sample translate to the same CDR3. The chain is built from TRBV27 and TRBJ1-2; possible D gene TRBD1, 6 bases. Per the germline V gene, CDR1 is MNHEY and CDR2 is SMNVEV (reference sequence). The CDR3 is 14 amino acids. The CDR3 reads CASSSRGTPNGYTF. The DNA of the CDR3 is TGCGCCAGCAGTTCCAGGGGCACGCCGAACGGCTACACCTTC.

J is TRBJ1-2 and V is TRBV19; 10 nucleotides line up with TRBD1. Germline assignment: CDR1 LNHDA and CDR2 SQIVND (reference sequence). The CDR3 consists of 16 residues. V lost 4 bases to trimming and J lost 3 bases; unmatched junction nucleotides: 8. The CDR3 is CASSTSRQGAYYGYTF. CDR3 DNA sequence: TGTGCCAGTAGTACCTCGAGACAGGGGGCTTACTATGGCTACACCTTC.

The chain carries TRBV5-1 and TRBJ2-7; D remains unclear. Germline V gene lookup returns CDR1 SGHRS and CDR2 YFSETQ. V was clipped by 2 bases and J by 2 bases, with 14 bases between them. The length of the CDR3 is 15 residues. The CDR3 region has the DNA TGCGCCAGCAGCTTAGATGGTTTATCTCCCTACGAGCAGTACTTC. Its protein is CASSLDGLSPYEQYF.

The V and J genes are TRBV27 and TRBJ2-1; 8 bases agree with TRBD2. CDR3 length: 15 amino acids. J lost 8 bases, V lost 6 bases, and 12 bases had no gene match. CDR1 is MNHEY and CDR2 is SMNVEV in the germline V gene (reference sequence). CDR3 sequence (DNA): TGTGCCAGCAGCCCCCGAGGACTAGCAGGACATGAGCAGTTCTTC. Encoded protein: CASSPRGLAGHEQFF.

CDR3 sequence (DNA): TGTGCCAGCTCTGGCGGGACCGTGAACACCGGGGAGCTGTTTTTT. Protein sequence: CASSGGTVNTGELFF. The chain joins TRBV6-5 to TRBJ2-2; perhaps TRBD2 as D (6 bases). The length of the CDR3 is 15 residues. Per the germline V gene, CDR1 is MNHEY and CDR2 is SVGAGI. Trimming removed 8 bases at V and 1 base at J, with 14 bases between.

V and J are TRBV7-9 and TRBJ2-7, with TRBD1 matching 8 bases. Germline assignment: CDR1 SEHNR and CDR2 FQNEAQ (reference sequence). The V segment lost 8 bases and the J segment 7 bases; nucleotides outside the gene matches: 7. The CDR3 sequence is 12 residues long. The CDR3 protein is CASGQGAREQYF. The CDR3 region has the DNA TGTGCCAGCGGGCAGGGGGCCAGGGAGCAGTACTTC.

The rearrangement links TRBV6-5 to TRBJ2-5; the match to TRBD1 covers 9 bases. The V gene end was trimmed by 2 bases and the J gene end by 4 bases; junction bases not matched to a gene: 5. The CDR3 is 15 amino acids. CDR1 is MNHEY, CDR2 SVGAGI, per germline. CDR3: CASSYNQTGGETQYF. The CDR3 nucleotides are TGTGCCAGCAGTTACAACCAGACAGGGGGAGAGACCCAGTACTTC.